A single sample gave rise to the 23 T cell receptor beta chains below, sequenced in a study of circulating CD8 cells and anti-PD-1 response in melanoma. Each library started from 15 ng of total RNA using the QIAseq Immune Repertoire TCR panel. TCRdb re-analysed the reads in MiXCR, keeping a single row per CDR3 protein. The data hold some 700 distinct CDR3 sequences, with around 8.3% observed a single time. From live CD3+CD8+TCRalphabeta+ cells, four PD-1 and/or TIGIT subsets were sorted. Material: CD8+ T cells from PBMCs, obtained at baseline or after one month of anti-PD-1 therapy (not recorded which). The receptors were gathered from a human donor with melanoma.

By sample share, this clonotype is large (0.1 to 1%). The genes are TRBV6-6 and TRBJ2-3; TRBD2 might be the D (5 bases). The germline CDR1 and CDR2 sequences are MNHNY and SVGAGI (reference sequence). Trimming pared 6 bases from V and 1 base from J, leaving 14 bases between. CDR3 size: 15 residues. This CDR3 reads CASSWASSRTDTQYF. CDR3 nucleotides: TGTGCCAGCAGCTGGGCTAGCTCTCGCACAGATACGCAGTATTTT.

The V call is TRBV27, the J call TRBJ2-3, with TRBD1 as a possible D gene (5 bases). Trimming took off 11 bases at V and 0 bases at J, with 27 bases between the two ends. The germline CDR1 and CDR2 sequences are MNHEY and SMNVEV (reference sequence). This CDR3 region has 18 residues. The chain's CDR3 is CAGQGVLTTKGSTDTQYF. CDR3 nucleotides: TGTGCCGGCCAAGGGGTGCTAACTACCAAGGGGAGCACAGATACGCAGTATTTT.

The genes are TRBV5-6 and TRBJ2-2; TRBD1 aligns across 7 bases. This CDR3 has 17 residues. Germline V gene sequence: CDR1 SGHDT, CDR2 YYEEEE. Germline trimming cut 5 bases from V and 7 bases from J; bases unmatched to any gene: 17. CDR3 sequence: CASRNRDSGAWSGELFF. CDR3 coding DNA: TGTGCCAGCAGAAACCGGGACAGCGGAGCGTGGAGCGGGGAGCTGTTTTTT. The full variable domain, completed using reference TRBV5-6 and TRBJ2-2, is DAGVTQSPTHLIKTRGQQVTLRCSPKSGHDTVSWYQQALGQGPQFIFQYYEEEERQRGNFPDRFSGHQFPNYSSELNVNALLLGDSALYLCASRNRDSGAWSGELFFGEGSRLTVL.

A few counts support this clonotype. The chain carries TRBV21-1 and TRBJ2-1. TRBV21-1 is termed a pseudogene. CDR3 length: 18 amino acids. As DNA, the CDR3 is TGTGCCAGCAGCAAAGCTACCCTTAGAAACAGCTCCTACAATGAGCAGTTCTTC. This gives the protein CASSKATLRNSSYNEQFF.

Sample share makes this clonotype medium-sized (0.01 to 0.1%). As DNA, the CDR3 is TGTGCCAGCAGGACAGGGGCCCAGTTTGAGCAGTACTTC. This codes for CASRTGAQFEQYF. The chain recombines TRBV28 with TRBJ2-7; 8 bases fit TRBD1. From germline, CDR1 is MDHEN and CDR2 SYDVKM. This CDR3 is 13 amino acids long. The J segment lost 7 bases and the V segment lost 6 bases, leaving 8 bases of the junction unmatched.

V usage is TRBV2 and J usage is TRBJ2-7; tentative D call: TRBD2 (6 bases). The V gene's germline CDR1 is SNHLY and CDR2 FYNNEI. The CDR3 spans 14 residues. Deletions cut 7 bases from V and 7 bases from J, with 20 bases between. Written as DNA, the CDR3 is TGTGCCAGCACAGCTGGAGGGTTTTCGGGTGAGCAGTACTTC. It yields the protein CASTAGGFSGEQYF.

By its share, this clonotype is medium-sized. CDR3 loop: CSATEGLADYNEQFF. In DNA form, the CDR3 reads TGCAGCGCCACTGAGGGACTAGCGGACTACAATGAGCAGTTCTTC. V is TRBV29-1 and J is TRBJ2-1; 11 nucleotides agree with TRBD2. Trimming took 7 bases from V and 3 from J; bases not matched to a gene: 8. Germline values: CDR1 SQVTM, CDR2 ANQGSEA. The CDR3 has 15 residues.

This clonotype is large. The chain links TRBV5-4 to TRBJ1-6; D is unclear. Per the germline V gene, CDR1 is SGHNT and CDR2 is YYREEE (reference sequence). V lost 4 bases to trimming and J lost 7 bases, with 6 bases between them. The CDR3 is 12 amino acids. CDR3: CASSVENSPLHF. For the CDR3, the DNA is TGTGCCAGCAGCGTTGAAAATTCACCCCTCCACTTT. The full variable domain, its missing parts supplied by reference TRBV5-4 and TRBJ1-6, is ETGVTQSPTHLIKTRGQQVTLRCSSQSGHNTVSWYQQALGQGPQFIFQYYREEENGRGNFPPRFSGLQFPNYSSELNVNALELDDSALYLCASSVENSPLHFGNGTRLTVT.

This clonotype is labeled large. This chain connects TRBV9 to TRBJ1-1; D call uncertain. The CDR3 has 13 residues. Trimming cost V 0 bases and J 4 bases, with 7 bases left between them. Germline loops: CDR1 SGDLS, CDR2 YYNGEE. The CDR3 spells CASSVGWATEAFF. The CDR3 DNA reads TGTGCCAGCAGCGTAGGGTGGGCCACTGAAGCTTTCTTT.

This clonotype qualifies as large. The chain is built from TRBV4-1 and TRBJ2-3; 10 bases match TRBD2. Trimming at V came to 4 bases and at J to 4 bases, leaving 2 bases not matched to a gene. This CDR3 spans 14 amino acids. Germline assignment: CDR1 MGHRA and CDR2 YSYEKL. DNA of the CDR3: TGCGCCAGCAGCCCACTAGCGGGACCAGATACGCAGTATTTT. Translated: CASSPLAGPDTQYF.

This clonotype qualifies as large. This chain connects TRBV27 to TRBJ2-7; TRBD2 agrees at 7 bases. Trimming took 5 bases from V and 3 from J; bases not matched to a gene: 13. CDR1 and CDR2 from the germline V gene are MNHEY and SMNVEV (reference sequence). This CDR3 region has 16 residues. In DNA form, the CDR3 reads TGTGCCAGCAGTCCCAACCAGGGAGGGATTTTCTACGAGCAGTACTTC. It is translated as CASSPNQGGIFYEQYF.

By share, this clonotype counts as medium-sized (0.01 to 0.1%). The chain links TRBV24-1 to TRBJ2-5; 10 positions agree with TRBD1. The germline V gene has CDR1 KGHDR and CDR2 SFDVKD. V shed 3 bases, J shed 5 bases, and the junction held 8 bases outside the gene matches. The CDR3 length is 16 residues. The CDR3 protein is CATSDTDRGIPETQYF. In DNA, the CDR3 is TGTGCCACCAGTGATACGGACAGGGGGATCCCGGAGACCCAGTACTTC.

This clonotype is termed medium-sized. The gene calls are TRBV27 and TRBJ2-3; 10 bases fit TRBD1. The J segment lost 4 bases and the V segment lost 5 bases, leaving 12 bases of the junction unmatched. From germline, CDR1 is MNHEY and CDR2 SMNVEV (reference sequence). This CDR3 has 17 residues. The CDR3: CASSPIFGDRGADTQYF. DNA for the CDR3: TGTGCCAGCAGTCCGATATTTGGGGACAGGGGAGCAGATACGCAGTATTTT.

This clonotype is termed large. J is TRBJ2-5 and V is TRBV11-2; 7 nucleotides agree with TRBD1. The trim removed 6 bases at V and 5 bases at J, leaving 12 bases unmatched. Germline lookup yields CDR1 SGHAT and CDR2 FQNNGV. CDR3 length equals 15 residues. The CDR3 DNA reads as TGTGCCAGCAGACCAGACAAGGGGGCCTGGGAGACCCAGTACTTC. Residues: CASRPDKGAWETQYF.

By share, this clonotype counts as large. The chain links TRBV19 to TRBJ2-3, with D possibly TRBD2 on 7 matching bases. This CDR3 spans 14 amino acids. The germline gives CDR1 LNHDA, CDR2 SQIVND (reference sequence). V gave up 10 bases and J gave up 4 bases, with 18 bases separating them. The CDR3 region has the DNA TGTGCCACTGCGGCGGGGGCGCTTTCAGATACGCAGTATTTT. Translated: CATAAGALSDTQYF.

This clonotype is judged medium-sized. V gene TRBV25-1 combines with J gene TRBJ2-1; 12 nucleotides line up with TRBD2. V was pared by 6 bases and J by 0 bases, with 18 bases of the junction left unmatched. CDR1 MGHDK and CDR2 SYGVNS come from the germline V gene. This CDR3 comprises 21 residues. CDR3 DNA sequence: TGTGCCAGCAGCCTAGACCCGGGACTAGCGGGTCCATCGAGCTCCTACAATGAGCAGTTCTTC. It yields the protein CASSLDPGLAGPSSSYNEQFF.

By share of the sample, this clonotype is medium-sized. This CDR3 is CASRGIFGTSSYEQFF. In nucleotides, the CDR3 is TGTGCCAGCAGGGGGATTTTTGGGACTAGCTCCTATGAGCAGTTCTTC. The V call is TRBV11-2, the J call TRBJ2-1; the match to TRBD2 covers 9 bases. V dropped 6 bases and J dropped 8; count of bases not matched to a gene: 14. This CDR3 has 16 residues. Germline V gene lookup returns CDR1 SGHAT and CDR2 FQNNGV.

By its share, this clonotype is large (0.1 to 1%). CDR3 nucleotides: TGTGCCAGCTGGGACAGTCTCGACTACGAGCAGTACTTC. This encodes CASWDSLDYEQYF. The chain links TRBV6-1 to TRBJ2-7; 7 nucleotides match TRBD1. CDR1 and CDR2 from the germline V gene are MNHNS and SASEGT. Unmatched junction bases numbered 7, after V lost 8 bases and J lost 3 bases. CDR3 length: 13 amino acids.

This clonotype counts as large. The DNA of the CDR3 is TGTGCCAGCAGTATCGGACCGTTAATGAACACTGAAGCTTTCTTT. This gives the protein CASSIGPLMNTEAFF. The rearrangement uses TRBV27 and TRBJ1-1, with D unresolved. CDR3 size: 15 residues. The germline V and J ends were trimmed by 5 bases and 0 bases, with 13 bases remaining between them. Per the germline V gene, CDR1 is MNHEY and CDR2 is SMNVEV (reference sequence).

This clonotype is deemed large. This chain uses TRBV29-1 with TRBJ2-1; 7 bases line up with TRBD2. Germline V gives CDR1 SQVTM, CDR2 ANQGSEA. With 8 bases clipped from V and 9 bases from J, the junction kept 10 bases outside the gene matches. The CDR3 is 12 residues long. This chain's CDR3 is CSIREGYGEQFF. The CDR3 DNA is TGCAGCATAAGGGAGGGGTACGGTGAGCAGTTCTTC.

This clonotype is medium-sized (0.01 to 0.1%) within its sample. The J gene is TRBJ2-1, the V gene TRBV20-1, with 7 bases identical to TRBD1. Germline CDR1 DFQATT, CDR2 SNEGSKA (reference sequence). There are 14 residues in the CDR3. The V segment lost 2 bases and the J segment 5 bases; nucleotides outside the gene matches: 6. CDR3 sequence (DNA): TGCAGTGCTAGATCCCTAGACAGGGACAATGAGCAGTTCTTC. It is translated as CSARSLDRDNEQFF.

This clonotype is medium-sized (0.01 to 0.1%). The rearrangement links TRBV19 to TRBJ1-1; 11 bases line up with TRBD1. The CDR3 extends over 16 amino acids. V gave up 0 bases and J gave up 5 bases; unmatched junction bases: 5. Germline V gives CDR1 LNHDA, CDR2 SQIVND (reference sequence). The chain's CDR3 is CASSIDRDRGSTEAFF. The CDR3 DNA sequence: TGTGCCAGTAGTATAGATCGGGACAGGGGGAGTACTGAAGCTTTCTTT. Full variable domain (outside the CDR3, taken from reference TRBV19 and TRBJ1-1): DGGITQSPKYLFRKEGQNVTLSCEQNLNHDAMYWYRQDPGQGLRLIYYSQIVNDFQKGDIAEGYSVSREKKESFPLTVTSAQKNPTAFYLCASSIDRDRGSTEAFFGQGTRLTVV.

For this clonotype: A much larger clone sits a single nucleotide away, making a read error possible. Because it lacks the conserved phenylalanine or tryptophan at the end, this CDR3 is likely a read error. As DNA, the CDR3 is TGTGCCAGCAGCTTCCTAACCGTCTCCCCCTGGGGCACAGATACGCAGTATTAT. Protein: CASSFLTVSPWGTDTQYY. The chain combines TRBV11-2 with TRBJ2-3; D is unresolved. The CDR3 is made up of 18 amino acids. Deletions cut 3 bases from V and 1 base from J, with 20 bases between. Germline CDR1 reads SGHAT; CDR2 reads FQNNGV.